This T cell receptor (beta chain) is from a study of shared clonotypes between healthy human individuals. Whole-study results and caveats: Larger estimated richness was generally recorded for naive subsets relative to memory subsets. Lower generation probabilities were found for non-shared clonotypes than for those shared by all four donors.

Each subset's genomic DNA was shared equally among a number of immunoSEQ plates. Only in-frame clones appear in the TCRdb table, and some are missing; sequencing was by immunoSEQ multiplex PCR. The sample carries approximately 530,000 clones, more than 95% recorded once. Negatively enriched CD4+ T cells were divided by CD45RA into naive and memory. Details on this clone: As yet, its antigen is unknown.

The sample consisted of naive CD4+ T cells sorted from blood. Regarding subset: CD45RA+ positively selected. This TCR came from a woman aged 25-40 years in good health.

The CDR3 sequence is CASSPRTGKGTDTQYF. The CDR3 region has the DNA TGTGCCAGCAGTCCCCGGACAGGGAAAGGAACAGATACGCAGTATTTT. This chain links TRBV6-6 with TRBJ2-3; 8 bases are a match to TRBD1. This CDR3 contains 16 residues. Germline V gives CDR1 MNHNY, CDR2 SVGAGI (reference sequence). With 5 bases clipped from V and 3 bases from J, the junction kept 10 bases outside the gene matches.